Listed below are T cell receptor beta chains from one sample, sequenced in a study of cytomegalovirus exposure and HLA in healthy donors. Assay: immunoSEQ multiplex PCR; the TCRdb copy retains only in-frame clones and omits some. Of around 69,000 clones in the sample, 55% to 80% were seen once. The source material was PBMCs. These receptors originate from a middle-aged man in good health and CMV-seropositive. Both conserved end residues are part of each CDR3. A D gene is named only where the DNA matches it firmly. Expanded clones get a size class; other rows say once, few or many, or leave the size out.

J,V,size,D,DNA,CDR3
TRBJ2-3,TRBV19,-,-,TGTGCCAGTAGTATACGGGGTGGTACGCAGTATTTT,CASSIRGGTQYF
TRBJ1-5,TRBV5-5,few,-,TGTGCCAGCAGCTTTGGACAGAATAGCAATCAGCCCCAGCATTTT,CASSFGQNSNQPQHF
TRBJ2-1,TRBV6-6,-,TRBD2,TGTGCCAGCAATGGTGGCGGGAGTATAAATGAGCAGTTCTTC,CASNGGGSINEQFF
TRBJ1-1,TRBV2,-,-,TGTGCCAGCAGTGATAGTATTTCTCTGACTGAAGCTTTCTTT,CASSDSISLTEAFF
TRBJ2-1,TRBV7-8,many,-,TGTGCCAGCAGCTTAGTCCGTAATGAGCAGTTCTTC,CASSLVRNEQFF
TRBJ1-2,TRBV28,-,-,TGTGCCAGCAGTCCTCAGGAATATGGCTACACCTTC,CASSPQEYGYTF
TRBJ1-5,TRBV7-3,few,-,TGTGCCAGCAGCTTAACCCAGAATCAGCCCCAGCATTTT,CASSLTQNQPQHF
TRBJ2-5,TRBV5-1,-,TRBD1,TGCGCCAGCAGCTTGAAAGGACAGGGGTTAGGAGAGACCCAGTACTTC,CASSLKGQGLGETQYF
TRBJ2-2,TRBV29-1,-,TRBD2,TGCAGCGTTGAAGGGTTAATAGCGGGAGTTTACACCGGGGAGCTGTTTTTT,CSVEGLIAGVYTGELFF
TRBJ1-2,TRBV19,few,-,TGTGCCAGTAGTATTGATCCAGGGGCTCTGGGAGGCTACACCTTC,CASSIDPGALGGYTF
TRBJ2-7,TRBV7-2,-,TRBD2,TGTGCCAGCAGCCCGGGCGGACTAGCGGCCTCCTACGAGCAGTACTTC,CASSPGGLAASYEQYF
TRBJ1-2,TRBV29-1,few,-,TGCAGCGTTGAAGTCCTAACAGGGTTTTGGGATGGCTACACCTTC,CSVEVLTGFWDGYTF
TRBJ2-2,TRBV12-5,-,TRBD1,TGTGCTAGTGGTTTGGTAACCGGGACAGGGGACACCGGGGAGCTGTTTTTT,CASGLVTGTGDTGELFF
TRBJ1-4,TRBV2,-,-,TGTGCCACCCCGAGTGACGAGGGTTTTGAAAAACTGTTTTTT,CATPSDEGFEKLFF
TRBJ1-5,TRBV7-6,many,-,TGTGCCAGCAGCTTAGCGGGCGCGAATCAGCCCCAGCATTTT,CASSLAGANQPQHF
TRBJ2-1,TRBV7-8,-,TRBD2,TGTGCCAGCAGCACTTGGACTAGCGGGAGGTACAATGAGCAGTTCTTC,CASSTWTSGRYNEQFF
TRBJ2-5,TRBV5-1,few,-,TGCGCCAGCAGTAACGGGGTCTTTCAAGAGACCCAGTACTTC,CASSNGVFQETQYF
TRBJ1-1,TRBV5-1,-,TRBD1,TGCGCCAGCAGCCACGGGGACAGGGCGACGGGTGAAGCTTTCTTT,CASSHGDRATGEAFF
TRBJ1-1,TRBV4-1,-,-,TGCGCCAGCAGCCAAGAAATCCGGGTGGAGCCGAAGGCTTTCTTT,CASSQEIRVEPKAFF
TRBJ2-7,TRBV7-9,-,-,TGTGCCAGCAGCTCACTCCTAGTCGGCGGGATGGCCGGCGAGCAGTACTTC,CASSSLLVGGMAGEQYF
TRBJ1-1,TRBV6-6,medium-sized,TRBD1,TGTGCCAGCACCACTGACAGGGACACTGAAGCTTTCTTT,CASTTDRDTEAFF
TRBJ1-5,TRBV4-1,-,-,TGCGCCAGCAGCCAAGAAGGCATGGGGCGGGGTCAGCCCCAGCATTTT,CASSQEGMGRGQPQHF
TRBJ1-2,TRBV9,few,TRBD1,TGTGCCAGCAGCGTCCGGACAGGGGATGGCTACACCTTC,CASSVRTGDGYTF
TRBJ1-5,TRBV6-5,-,TRBD1,TGTGCCAGCAGACCGGGACAGAGCCATCAGCCCCAGCATTTT,CASRPGQSHQPQHF
TRBJ2-7,TRBV2,-,-,TGTGCCAGCAGCCTGTTTGACGAGCAGTACTTC,CASSLFDEQYF
TRBJ1-5,TRBV5-6,-,-,TGTGCCAGCAGCTTGGACAGGAATCAGCCCCAGCATTTT,CASSLDRNQPQHF
TRBJ1-5,TRBV28,-,TRBD1,TGTGCCAGCAGCTCGTACAGGGGGGATCCAAGCAGTGATCCAAGCAATCAGCCCCAGCATTTT,CASSSYRGDPSSDPSNQPQHF
TRBJ1-4,TRBV4-3,-,-,TGCGCCAGCAGCCAAGACTCCCGAATTAGTTCGGGTGAAAAACTGTTTTTT,CASSQDSRISSGEKLFF
TRBJ1-2,TRBV7-3,few,-,TGTGCCAGCAGCTTAGGGTACAGCCCCTATGGCTACACCTTC,CASSLGYSPYGYTF
TRBJ1-2,TRBV19,-,TRBD1,TGTGCCACCTACAGGGGGGACTATGGCTACACCTTC,CATYRGDYGYTF
TRBJ1-2,TRBV5-1,-,TRBD1,TGCGCCAGCAGCGTGACAGGGGTTAGCTATGGCTACACCTTC,CASSVTGVSYGYTF
TRBJ2-3,TRBV29-1,-,TRBD2,TGCAGCGCCACTAGCGGGAGGGCAGATACGCAGTATTTT,CSATSGRADTQYF
TRBJ1-2,TRBV2,-,-,TGTGCCAGCAGTGAACAGGGAGGGATCTATGGCTACACCTTC,CASSEQGGIYGYTF
TRBJ1-4,TRBV2,-,-,TGTGCCAGCAGTGAGAGGGCCGCCCATAATGAAAAACTGTTTTTT,CASSERAAHNEKLFF
TRBJ1-2,TRBV25-1,once,-,TGTGCCAGCAGTGAGCAGGGAGGGCCCTATGGCTACACCTTC,CASSEQGGPYGYTF
TRBJ1-2,TRBV2,-,TRBD1,TGTGCCAGCAGTGAAATCGGACAGGGGGTTTGGGGCTACACCTTC,CASSEIGQGVWGYTF
TRBJ2-3,TRBV11-2,-,TRBD2,TGTGCCAGCAGCTTGGGACTAGCAGATACGCAGTATTTT,CASSLGLADTQYF
TRBJ1-5,TRBV6-6,-,-,TGTGCCAGCAGGACTCAGGGGTTTGATCAGCCCCAGCATTTT,CASRTQGFDQPQHF
TRBJ1-4,TRBV19,few,TRBD1,TGTGCCAGTACCGAATCGGGACAGTTTAATGAAAAACTGTTTTTT,CASTESGQFNEKLFF
TRBJ2-7,TRBV6-1,-,TRBD1,TGTGCCAGCACCATCCGGGACAGGTCCTACGAGCAGTACTTC,CASTIRDRSYEQYF
TRBJ2-1,TRBV11-2,few,-,TGTGCCAGCAGCTTTGGCGCGGCTTTTAATGCCTTTGAGCAGTTCTTC,CASSFGAAFNAFEQFF
TRBJ1-1,TRBV5-6,-,-,TGTGCCAGCAGCTTGGCGTCGGTGCACACTGAAGCTTTCTTT,CASSLASVHTEAFF
TRBJ2-7,TRBV9,-,TRBD1,TGTGCCAGCAGCTTGGGACAGGGATTCAACGAGCAGTACTTC,CASSLGQGFNEQYF
TRBJ1-5,TRBV5-8,-,-,TGTGCCAGCAGCTTCTATTTCCAGCCCCAGCATTTT,CASSFYFQPQHF
TRBJ1-4,TRBV29-1,few,-,TGCAGCGCCCAAAGGGGAAGTAGCGAAAAACTGTTTTTT,CSAQRGSSEKLFF
TRBJ2-1,TRBV5-6,few,TRBD1,TGTGCCAGCAGCCCACTTGACAGGGGGGGATTTGAGCAGTTCTTC,CASSPLDRGGFEQFF
TRBJ2-1,TRBV10-3,-,-,TGTGCCATCACGGAGGGACAGTACAATGAGCAGTTCTTC,CAITEGQYNEQFF
TRBJ1-1,TRBV27,few,TRBD1,TGTGCCACCCTCCGACAGGGTGGTTACACTGAAGCTTTCTTT,CATLRQGGYTEAFF
TRBJ2-3,TRBV6-1,-,-,TGTGCCAGCAGTGAAGTTAAAGATACGCAGTATTTT,CASSEVKDTQYF
TRBJ2-7,TRBV10-2,-,TRBD1,TGCGCCAGCAGTGACCCATCGGGACAGGGGCTGGGGCAGTACTTC,CASSDPSGQGLGQYF
TRBJ2-7,TRBV27,-,TRBD2,TGTGCCAGCAGTTTCCGGGGGGCCTACGAGCAGTACTTC,CASSFRGAYEQYF
TRBJ2-1,TRBV18,-,-,TGTGCCAGCTCACCTAAGCTTGACAATGAGCAGTTCTTC,CASSPKLDNEQFF
TRBJ2-1,TRBV7-2,few,TRBD1,TGTGCCAGCAGCTTAGACCGGGACAGCCTCAATGAGCAGTTCTTC,CASSLDRDSLNEQFF